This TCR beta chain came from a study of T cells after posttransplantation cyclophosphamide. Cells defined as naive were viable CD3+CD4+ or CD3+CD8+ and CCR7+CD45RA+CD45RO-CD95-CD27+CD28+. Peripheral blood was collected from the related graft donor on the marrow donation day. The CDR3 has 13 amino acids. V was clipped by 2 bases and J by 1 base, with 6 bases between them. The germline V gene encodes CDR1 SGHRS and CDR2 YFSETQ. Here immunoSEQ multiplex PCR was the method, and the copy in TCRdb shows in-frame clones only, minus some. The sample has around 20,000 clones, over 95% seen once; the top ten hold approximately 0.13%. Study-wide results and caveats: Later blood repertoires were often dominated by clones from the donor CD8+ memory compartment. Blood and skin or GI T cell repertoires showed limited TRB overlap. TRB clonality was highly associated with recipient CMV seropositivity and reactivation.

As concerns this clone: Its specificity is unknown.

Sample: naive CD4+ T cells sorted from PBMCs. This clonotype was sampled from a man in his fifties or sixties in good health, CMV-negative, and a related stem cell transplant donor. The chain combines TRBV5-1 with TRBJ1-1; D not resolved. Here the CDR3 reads CASSFSGNTEAFF. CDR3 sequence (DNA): TGCGCCAGCAGCTTCAGCGGGAACACTGAAGCTTTCTTT.